This T cell receptor (beta chain) was sequenced in a study of identical twins. This clonotype has a count of ten or more. CDR3 length: 17 amino acids. Germline CDR1 and CDR2: MGHRA and YSYEKL. The V gene lost 3 bases and the J gene lost 1 base, with 18 bases spanning the gap. TCRdb recomputed calls from the 5' RACE reads with MiXCR, one row per CDR3 protein. The data contain some 630,000 distinct CDR3 sequences, less than 9% of them seen just once; the ten biggest clones take up 1.5% to 2%. These data are also associated with another study on yellow fever vaccine responses in identical twins.

Sequenced input: PBMCs. The chain has TRBV4-1 and TRBJ1-1; a possible D gene is TRBD1 (6 bases). The TCR sequence derives from a young woman in good health. The CDR3 loop reads CASSHRIAGQQNTEAFF. In nucleotides, the CDR3 is TGCGCCAGCAGCCATCGAATAGCTGGACAGCAGAACACTGAAGCTTTCTTT.